The clone carrying this T cell receptor (beta chain) was recorded at least ten times. Its antigen is not known. The sample is drawn from a study of T cell repertoires in cytomegalovirus infection. Study-wide background: Recently identified HLA-C-restricted CMV epitopes and well-studied HLA-B-restricted CMV epitopes were used by the study. CMV infection plus the matching HLA type was flagged by public TCR beta signatures. Findings and caveats of the study: The response measured ex vivo was dominated by TCR beta clonotypes (HLA-C-restricted and CMV-specific). Pooled public TCR beta family frequency picked out CMV carriers with the relevant HLA.

From the reads, TCRdb called clonotypes with MiXCR, one entry per CDR3 protein. The sample lists fewer than 1,000,000 distinct CDR3 sequences; roughly 30% were seen once. Germline V lookup: CDR1 SGHVS, CDR2 FNYEAQ. The CDR3 runs 15 residues. V gave up 2 bases and J gave up 3 bases, with 13 bases separating them. The sequence was collected from a human donor in good health (CMV status not recorded). Some clones in this sample may be carry-over from other donors' samples. This sequence joins TRBV7-6 and TRBJ1-1; D may be TRBD1 (6 bases). The starting material was cultured CD8+ T cells from PBMCs, obtained from culture after CMV antigen stimulation. CDR3 sequence reads: CASSLWAGEDTEAFF. CDR3 nucleotide sequence: TGTGCCAGCAGCTTATGGGCAGGGGAGGACACTGAAGCTTTCTTT.